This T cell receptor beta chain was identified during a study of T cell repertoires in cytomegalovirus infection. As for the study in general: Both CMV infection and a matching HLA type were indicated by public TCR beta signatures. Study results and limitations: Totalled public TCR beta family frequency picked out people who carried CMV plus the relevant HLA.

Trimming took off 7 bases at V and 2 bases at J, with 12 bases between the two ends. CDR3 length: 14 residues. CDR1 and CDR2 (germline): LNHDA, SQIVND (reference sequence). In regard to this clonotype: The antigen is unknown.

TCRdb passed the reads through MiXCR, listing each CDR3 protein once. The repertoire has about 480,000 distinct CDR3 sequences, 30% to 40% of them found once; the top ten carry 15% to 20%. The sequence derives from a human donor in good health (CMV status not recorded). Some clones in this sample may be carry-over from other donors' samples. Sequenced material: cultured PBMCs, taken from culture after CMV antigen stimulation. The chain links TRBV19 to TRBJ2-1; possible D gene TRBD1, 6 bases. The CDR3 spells CASKRQGTYNEQFF. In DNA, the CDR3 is TGTGCCAGTAAGCGGCAGGGGACCTACAATGAGCAGTTCTTC.